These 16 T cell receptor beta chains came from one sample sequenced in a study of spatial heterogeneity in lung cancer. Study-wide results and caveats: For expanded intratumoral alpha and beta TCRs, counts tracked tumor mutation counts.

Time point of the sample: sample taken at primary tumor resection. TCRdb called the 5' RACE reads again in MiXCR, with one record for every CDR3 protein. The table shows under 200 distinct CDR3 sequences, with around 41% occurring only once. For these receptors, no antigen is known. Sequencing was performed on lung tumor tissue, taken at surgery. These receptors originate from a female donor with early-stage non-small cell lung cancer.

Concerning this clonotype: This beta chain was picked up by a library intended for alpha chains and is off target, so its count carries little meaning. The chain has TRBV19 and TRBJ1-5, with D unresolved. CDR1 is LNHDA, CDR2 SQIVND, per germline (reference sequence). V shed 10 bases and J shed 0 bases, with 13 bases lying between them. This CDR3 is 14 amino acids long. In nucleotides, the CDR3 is TGTGCCACCTCGCGAGGGCCTAGCAATCAGCCCCAGCATTTT. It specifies CATSRGPSNQPQHF.

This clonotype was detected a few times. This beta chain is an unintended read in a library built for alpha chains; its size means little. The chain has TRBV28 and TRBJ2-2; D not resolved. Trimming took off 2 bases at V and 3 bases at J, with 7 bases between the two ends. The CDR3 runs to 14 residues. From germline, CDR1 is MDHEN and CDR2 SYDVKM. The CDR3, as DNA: TGTGCCAGCAGTTTACTCAGCCACACCGGGGAGCTGTTTTTT. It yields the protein CASSLLSHTGELFF.

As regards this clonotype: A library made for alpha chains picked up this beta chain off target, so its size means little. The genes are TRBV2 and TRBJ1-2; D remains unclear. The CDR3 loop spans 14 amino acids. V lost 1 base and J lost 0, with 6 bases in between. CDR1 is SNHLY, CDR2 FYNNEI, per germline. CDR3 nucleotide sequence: TGTGCCAGCAGTGAAGTCAGAACTAACTATGGCTACACCTTC. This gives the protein CASSEVRTNYGYTF.

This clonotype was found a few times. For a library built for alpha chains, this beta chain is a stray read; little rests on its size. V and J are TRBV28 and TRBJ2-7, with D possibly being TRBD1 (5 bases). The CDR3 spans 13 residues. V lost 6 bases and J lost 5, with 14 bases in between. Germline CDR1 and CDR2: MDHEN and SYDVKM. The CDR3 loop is CASSPSFRDEQYF. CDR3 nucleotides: TGTGCCAGCAGCCCGTCCTTCAGGGACGAGCAGTACTTC.

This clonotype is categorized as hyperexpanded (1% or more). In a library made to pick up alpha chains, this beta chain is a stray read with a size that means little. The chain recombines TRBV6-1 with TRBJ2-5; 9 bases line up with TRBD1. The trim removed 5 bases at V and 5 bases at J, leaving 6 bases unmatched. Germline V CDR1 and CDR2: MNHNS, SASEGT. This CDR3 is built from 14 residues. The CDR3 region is CASSSTGGLETQYF. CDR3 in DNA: TGTGCCAGCAGTTCGACAGGGGGTCTGGAGACCCAGTACTTC.

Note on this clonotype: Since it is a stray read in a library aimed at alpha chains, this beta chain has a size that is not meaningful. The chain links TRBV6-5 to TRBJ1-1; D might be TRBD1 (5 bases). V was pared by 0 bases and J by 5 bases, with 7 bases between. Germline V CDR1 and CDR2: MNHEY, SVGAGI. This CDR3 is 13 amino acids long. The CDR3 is CASSYSWGTEAFF. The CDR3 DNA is TGTGCCAGCAGTTACTCGTGGGGGACTGAAGCTTTCTTT.

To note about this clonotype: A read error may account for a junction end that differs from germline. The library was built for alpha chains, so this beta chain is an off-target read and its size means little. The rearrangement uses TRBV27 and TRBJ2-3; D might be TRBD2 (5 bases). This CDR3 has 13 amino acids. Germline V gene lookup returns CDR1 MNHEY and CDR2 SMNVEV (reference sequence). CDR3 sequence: CASSFGKGDSQYF. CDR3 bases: TGTGCCAGCAGTTTCGGGAAGGGAGATTCGCAGTATTTT.

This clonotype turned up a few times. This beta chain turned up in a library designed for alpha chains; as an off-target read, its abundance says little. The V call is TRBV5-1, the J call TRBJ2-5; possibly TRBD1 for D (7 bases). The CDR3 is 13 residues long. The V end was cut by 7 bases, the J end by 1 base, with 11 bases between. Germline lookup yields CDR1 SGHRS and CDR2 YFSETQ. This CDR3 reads CASWGDSQETQYF. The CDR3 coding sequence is TGCGCCAGCTGGGGGGACAGCCAAGAGACCCAGTACTTC.

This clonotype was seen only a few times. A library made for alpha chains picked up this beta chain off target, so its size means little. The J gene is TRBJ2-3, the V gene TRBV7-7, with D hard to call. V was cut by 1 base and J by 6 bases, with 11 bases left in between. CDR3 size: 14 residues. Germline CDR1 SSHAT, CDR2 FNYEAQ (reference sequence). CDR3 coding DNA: TGTGCCAGCAGCTTAGGTACCGGTTTGGATACGCAGTATTTT. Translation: CASSLGTGLDTQYF. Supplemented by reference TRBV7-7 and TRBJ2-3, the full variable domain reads GAGVSQSPRYKVTKRGQDVTLRCDPISSHATLYWYQQALGQGPEFLTYFNYEAQPDKSGLPSDRFSAERPEGSISTLTIQRTEQRDSAMYRCASSLGTGLDTQYFGPGTRLTVL.

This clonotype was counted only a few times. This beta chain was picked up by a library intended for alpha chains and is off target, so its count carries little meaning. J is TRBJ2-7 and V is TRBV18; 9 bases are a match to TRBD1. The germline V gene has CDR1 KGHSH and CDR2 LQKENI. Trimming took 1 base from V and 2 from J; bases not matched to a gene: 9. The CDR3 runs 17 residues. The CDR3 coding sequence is TGTGCCAGCTCACCACTTAAGAGACAGGGGGGGCCCTACGAGCAGTACTTC. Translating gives CASSPLKRQGGPYEQYF.

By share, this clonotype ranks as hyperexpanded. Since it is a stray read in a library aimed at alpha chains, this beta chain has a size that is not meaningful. This CDR3 is CASSEFKATYEQYF. CDR3 nucleotide sequence: TGTGCCAGCAGTGAATTTAAGGCAACCTACGAGCAGTACTTC. This sequence joins TRBV6-1 and TRBJ2-7; D not resolved. Deletions cut 2 bases from V and 2 bases from J, with 10 bases between. The germline V gene encodes CDR1 MNHNS and CDR2 SASEGT. This CDR3 is built from 14 residues.

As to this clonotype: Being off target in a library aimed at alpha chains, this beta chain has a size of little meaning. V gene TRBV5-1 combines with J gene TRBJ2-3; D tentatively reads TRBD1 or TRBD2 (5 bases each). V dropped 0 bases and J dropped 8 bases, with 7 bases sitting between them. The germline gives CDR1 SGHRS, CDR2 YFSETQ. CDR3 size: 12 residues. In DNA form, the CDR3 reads TGCGCCAGCAGCTTGGATGGGGGTACGCAGTATTTT. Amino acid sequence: CASSLDGGTQYF.

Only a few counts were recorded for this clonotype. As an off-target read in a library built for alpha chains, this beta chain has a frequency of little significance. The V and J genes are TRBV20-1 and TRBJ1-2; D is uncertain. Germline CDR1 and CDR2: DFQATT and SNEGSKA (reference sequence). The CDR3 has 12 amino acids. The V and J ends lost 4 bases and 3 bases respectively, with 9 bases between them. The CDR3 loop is CSATPRHYGYTF. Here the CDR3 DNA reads TGCAGTGCTACCCCCCGCCACTATGGCTACACCTTC.

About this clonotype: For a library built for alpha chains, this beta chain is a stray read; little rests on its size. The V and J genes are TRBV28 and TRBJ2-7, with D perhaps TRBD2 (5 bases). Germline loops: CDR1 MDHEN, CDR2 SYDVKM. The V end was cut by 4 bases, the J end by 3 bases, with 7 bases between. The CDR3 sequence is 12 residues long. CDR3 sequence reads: CASSYRDYEQYF. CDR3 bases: TGTGCCAGCAGTTACCGGGACTACGAGCAGTACTTC. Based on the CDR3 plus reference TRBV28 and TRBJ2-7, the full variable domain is DVKVTQSSRYLVKRTGEKVFLECVQDMDHENMFWYRQDPGLGLRLIYFSYDVKMKEKGDIPEGYSVSREKKERFSLILESASTNQTSMYLCASSYRDYEQYFGPGTRLTVT.

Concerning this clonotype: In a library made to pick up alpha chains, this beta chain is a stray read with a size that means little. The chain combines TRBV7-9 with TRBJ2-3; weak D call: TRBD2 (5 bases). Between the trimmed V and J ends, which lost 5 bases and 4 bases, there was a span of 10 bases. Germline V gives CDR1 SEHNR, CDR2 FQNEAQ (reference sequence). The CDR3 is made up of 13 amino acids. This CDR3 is CASSPRGPDTQYF. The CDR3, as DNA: TGTGCCAGCAGCCCGAGAGGGCCAGATACGCAGTATTTT.

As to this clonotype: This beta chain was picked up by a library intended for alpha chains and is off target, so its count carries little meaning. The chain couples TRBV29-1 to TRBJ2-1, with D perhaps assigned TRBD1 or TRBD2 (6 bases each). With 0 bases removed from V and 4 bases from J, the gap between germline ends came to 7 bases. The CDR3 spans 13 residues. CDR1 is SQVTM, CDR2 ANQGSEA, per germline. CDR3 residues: CSVEEGGYNEQFF. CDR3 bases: TGCAGCGTTGAAGAAGGGGGGTACAATGAGCAGTTCTTC.